This TCR beta chain comes out of a study of T cells after yellow fever vaccination. TCRdb fed the 5' RACE reads into MiXCR, producing one record per CDR3 protein. The sample includes approximately 450,000 distinct CDR3 sequences, over 15% of them seen just once. V lost 5 bases to trimming and J lost 1 base, with 9 bases between them. The germline gives CDR1 SGHTA, CDR2 FQGTGA. The CDR3 is 14 amino acids. This clonotype originated in a young man who received the YFV17D yellow fever vaccine. This specimen was PBMCs, taken before the yellow fever booster vaccination. The chain joins TRBV7-3 to TRBJ2-1; maybe TRBD2 (6 bases). The CDR3 reads CASSQDYSYNEQFF. The CDR3 DNA sequence: TGTGCCAGCAGCCAGGACTATTCCTACAATGAGCAGTTCTTC.